Following are 13 T cell receptor beta chains from one sample sequenced in a study of blood T cell repertoires in COVID-19. Assay: immunoSEQ multiplex PCR; the TCRdb copy retains only in-frame clones and omits some. Found here are approximately 260,000 clones, around four fifths of them singletons; the top ten hold about 4.9%. What was sequenced was peripheral blood. Receptors were obtained from a man aged 60-69 years who had recovered from COVID-19.

The chain has TRBV7-6 and TRBJ2-5, with 9 nucleotides matching TRBD1. This CDR3 spans 14 amino acids. The V gene's germline CDR1 is SGHVS and CDR2 FNYEAQ. Trimming took 5 bases from V and 5 from J; bases not matched to a gene: 6. The CDR3 region is CASSLYRGRETQYF. As DNA, the CDR3 is TGTGCCAGCAGCCTCTACAGGGGGCGGGAGACCCAGTACTTC.

This clone was recorded a few times. This rearrangement joins TRBV5-6 to TRBJ1-1, with D perhaps matching TRBD1 (5 bases). The CDR3 runs 15 residues. CDR1 SGHDT and CDR2 YYEEEE come from the germline V gene. The V end was cut by 4 bases, the J end by 4 bases, with 17 bases between. In DNA, the CDR3 is TGTGCCAGCAGCCTGACAGACAGCCCGCTCACTGAAGCTTTCTTT. This sequence encodes CASSLTDSPLTEAFF. Variable domain in full (rest from reference TRBV5-6 and TRBJ1-1): DAGVTQSPTHLIKTRGQQVTLRCSPKSGHDTVSWYQQALGQGPQFIFQYYEEEERQRGNFPDRFSGHQFPNYSSELNVNALLLGDSALYLCASSLTDSPLTEAFFGQGTRLTVV.

The chain has TRBV18 and TRBJ1-4; D gene uncertain. The CDR3 length is 14 residues. CDR1 is KGHSH and CDR2 is LQKENI in the germline V gene. The V end lost 5 bases, the J end lost 0 bases, and 7 bases lay between the germline ends. CDR3 nucleotides: TGTGCCAGCTCATTAGTTGCAACTAATGAAAAACTGTTTTTT. Protein sequence: CASSLVATNEKLFF. The full variable domain, with the rest looked up from reference TRBV18 and TRBJ1-4, is NAGVMQNPRHLVRRRGQEARLRCSPMKGHSHVYWYRQLPEEGLKFMVYLQKENIIDESGMPKERFSAEFPKEGPSILRIQQVVRGDSAAYFCASSLVATNEKLFFGSGTQLSVL.

The rearrangement uses TRBV2 and TRBJ1-5; 7 bases are shared with TRBD1. CDR1 is SNHLY, CDR2 FYNNEI, per germline. The CDR3 is made up of 13 amino acids. V lost 7 bases, J lost 6 bases, and 6 bases stayed unmatched. CDR3 in DNA: TGTGCCAGCAAAGACAGGGTACCTCAGCCCCAGCATTTT. This translates into CASKDRVPQPQHF.

The J gene is TRBJ2-3, the V gene TRBV7-2, with TRBD2 matching 7 bases. The V segment lost 4 bases and the J segment 4 bases; nucleotides outside the gene matches: 11. The CDR3 has 16 amino acids. The germline gives CDR1 SGHTA, CDR2 FQGNSA. The DNA of the CDR3 is TGTGCCAGCAGCTCGTACTCTGATCGGGGGGCAGATACGCAGTATTTT. Its translation is CASSSYSDRGADTQYF.

V gene TRBV2 combines with J gene TRBJ2-5; 8 nucleotides align to TRBD1. CDR1 is SNHLY, CDR2 FYNNEI, per germline. Trimming removed 6 bases from V and 0 bases from J; junction bases left unmatched: 9. This CDR3 contains 16 residues. The CDR3 coding sequence is TGTGCCAGCAGCCCCCGGGACAGGCTTAACCAAGAGACCCAGTACTTC. Translating it yields CASSPRDRLNQETQYF. The full variable domain, completed using reference TRBV2 and TRBJ2-5, is EPEVTQTPSHQVTQMGQEVILRCVPISNHLYFYWYRQILGQKVEFLVSFYNNEISEKSEIFDDQFSVERPDGSNFTLKIRSTKLEDSAMYFCASSPRDRLNQETQYFGPGTRLLVL.

The sample holds many counts of this clone. The J gene is TRBJ2-2, the V gene TRBV18; 7 bases line up with TRBD2. Unmatched junction bases numbered 9, after V lost 1 base and J lost 4 bases. CDR1 and CDR2 (germline): KGHSH, LQKENI. The CDR3 runs to 17 residues. This CDR3 reads CASSPRGAGTGTGELFF. As DNA, the CDR3 is TGTGCCAGCTCACCACGAGGAGCGGGAACTGGCACCGGGGAGCTGTTTTTT. Using reference TRBV18 and TRBJ2-2 for the parts outside the CDR3, the full variable domain is NAGVMQNPRHLVRRRGQEARLRCSPMKGHSHVYWYRQLPEEGLKFMVYLQKENIIDESGMPKERFSAEFPKEGPSILRIQQVVRGDSAAYFCASSPRGAGTGTGELFFGEGSRLTVL.

The rearrangement uses TRBV29-1 and TRBJ1-2, with D unclear. CDR3 length: 11 residues. Germline V lookup: CDR1 SQVTM, CDR2 ANQGSEA. CDR3 protein: CSSGANYGYTF. Here the CDR3 DNA reads TGCAGTTCAGGCGCCAACTATGGCTACACCTTC.

This clone was seen once. Different DNA sequences within this sample yield the same CDR3. The chain joins TRBV29-1 to TRBJ1-2, with 9 positions matching TRBD1. The V gene end was trimmed by 4 bases and the J gene end by 4 bases; junction bases not matched to a gene: 1. The CDR3 is made up of 12 amino acids. The germline V gene encodes CDR1 SQVTM and CDR2 ANQGSEA. CDR3 protein: CSVGQGGYGYTF. The CDR3 DNA reads as TGCAGCGTTGGACAGGGGGGCTATGGCTACACCTTC.

The V and J genes are TRBV29-1 and TRBJ2-1; 7 bases map to TRBD2. The CDR3 loop spans 13 amino acids. V lost 4 bases to trimming and J lost 4 bases; unmatched junction nucleotides: 4. Germline lookup yields CDR1 SQVTM and CDR2 ANQGSEA. This chain's CDR3 is CSVGGGGYNEQFF. CDR3 sequence (DNA): TGCAGCGTTGGCGGGGGTGGTTACAATGAGCAGTTCTTC.

The rearrangement joins TRBV3-1 (or the pseudogene TRBV3-2) to TRBJ1-6; the match to TRBD1 covers 7 bases. In germline, CDR1 is LGHDT, CDR2 YNNKEL (reference sequence). CDR3 length equals 15 residues. V dropped 1 base and J dropped 9; count of bases not matched to a gene: 6. The CDR3 spells CASSQGTGVASPLHF. CDR3 coding DNA: TGTGCCAGCAGCCAAGGCACAGGGGTGGCTTCACCCCTCCACTTT.

This rearrangement joins TRBV7-9 to TRBJ1-1; the D gene is possibly TRBD1 (5 bases). Germline-derived CDR1 and CDR2 are SEHNR and FQNEAQ (reference sequence). V lost 1 base to trimming and J lost 4 bases, with 16 bases between them. CDR3 length: 16 amino acids. The CDR3 is CASSLGQGSRFTEAFF. CDR3 bases: TGTGCCAGCAGCTTAGGGCAGGGATCTCGGTTCACTGAAGCTTTCTTT.

The DNA of the CDR3 is TGTGCCAGCACCGCACAGGGTAAGCAGTTCTTC. It is translated as CASTAQGKQFF. This chain uses TRBV2 with TRBJ2-1; the D gene is possibly TRBD1 (6 bases). Germline V gene sequence: CDR1 SNHLY, CDR2 FYNNEI. The CDR3 covers 11 residues. V dropped 7 bases and J dropped 11 bases, with 12 bases sitting between them.